The source of this T cell receptor beta chain is a study of OX40 agonist ivuxolimab in advanced cancers. General study points: Nonresponders included some who also had low normalized T-cell clonal expansion.

TCRdb's copy holds only in-frame clones and misses some; the assay was immunoSEQ multiplex PCR. The sample has approximately 17,000 clones; about 80% are singletons. In the case of this clone: Its target is unknown.

CDR3 length: 16 amino acids. The germline V gene encodes CDR1 SGHNT and CDR2 YENEEA. V was pared by 5 bases and J by 3 bases, with 13 bases of the junction left unmatched. The V and J genes are TRBV11-3 and TRBJ2-7, with 7 bases identical to TRBD1. Source: CD4+ or CD8+ T cells sorted from blood, taken in a trial of the OX40 agonist ivuxolimab. This TCR was recovered from an adult with an advanced solid tumor such as melanoma, head and neck, liver or kidney cancer. The CDR3 spells CASSPRQGAAHYEQYF. The CDR3, as DNA: TGTGCCAGCAGCCCGAGACAGGGAGCAGCACACTACGAGCAGTACTTC.